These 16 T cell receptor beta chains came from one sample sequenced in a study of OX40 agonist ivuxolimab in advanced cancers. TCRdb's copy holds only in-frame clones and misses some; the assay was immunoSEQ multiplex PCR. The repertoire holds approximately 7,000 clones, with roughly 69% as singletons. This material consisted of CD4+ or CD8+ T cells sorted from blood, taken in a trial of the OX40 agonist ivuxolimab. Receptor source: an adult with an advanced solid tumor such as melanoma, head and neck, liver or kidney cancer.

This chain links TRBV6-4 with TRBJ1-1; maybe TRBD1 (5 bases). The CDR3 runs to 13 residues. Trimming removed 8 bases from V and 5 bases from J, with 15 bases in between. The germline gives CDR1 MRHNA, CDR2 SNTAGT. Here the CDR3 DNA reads TGTGCCAGCCTTCTTACCCCAGGGACTGAAGCTTTCTTT. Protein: CASLLTPGTEAFF.

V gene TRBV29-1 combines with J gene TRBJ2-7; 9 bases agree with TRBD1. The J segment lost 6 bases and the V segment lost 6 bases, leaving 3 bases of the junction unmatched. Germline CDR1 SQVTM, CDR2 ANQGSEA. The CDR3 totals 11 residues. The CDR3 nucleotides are TGCAGCGTAACAGGGGGCATCGAGCAGTACTTC. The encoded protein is CSVTGGIEQYF.

This CDR3 is CASSPGQGEVTNEKLFF. The CDR3 bases are TGTGCCAGCAGCCCGGGACAGGGGGAGGTAACTAATGAAAAACTGTTTTTT. V gene TRBV5-8 combines with J gene TRBJ1-4; 11 nucleotides align to TRBD1. V gave up 4 bases and J gave up 1 base; unmatched junction bases: 6. This CDR3 has 17 amino acids. Germline V CDR1 and CDR2: SGHTS, YDEGEE. The full variable domain, its missing parts supplied by reference TRBV5-8 and TRBJ1-4, is EAGVTQSPTHLIKTRGQQATLRCSPISGHTSVYWYQQALGLGLQFLLWYDEGEERNRGNFPPRFSGRQFPNYSSELNVNALELEDSALYLCASSPGQGEVTNEKLFFGSGTQLSVL.

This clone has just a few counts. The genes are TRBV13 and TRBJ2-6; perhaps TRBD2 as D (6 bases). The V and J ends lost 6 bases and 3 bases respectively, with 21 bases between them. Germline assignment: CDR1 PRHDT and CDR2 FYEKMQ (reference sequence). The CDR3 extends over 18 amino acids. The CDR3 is CASRWRGGAARGANVLTF. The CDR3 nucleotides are TGTGCCAGCAGATGGCGGGGCGGTGCAGCTCGTGGGGCCAACGTCCTGACTTTC.

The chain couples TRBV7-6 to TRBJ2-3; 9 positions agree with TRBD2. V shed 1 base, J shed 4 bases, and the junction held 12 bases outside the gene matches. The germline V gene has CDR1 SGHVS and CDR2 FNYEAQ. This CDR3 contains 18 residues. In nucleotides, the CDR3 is TGTGCCAGCAGCTTAGTCTCTCCGCGGGAGGGCGGGGCAGATACGCAGTATTTT. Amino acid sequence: CASSLVSPREGGADTQYF. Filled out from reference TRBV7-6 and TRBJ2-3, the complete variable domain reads GAGVSQSPRYKVTKRGQDVALRCDPISGHVSLYWYRQALGQGPEFLTYFNYEAQQDKSGLPNDRFSAERPEGSISTLTIQRTEQRDSAMYRCASSLVSPREGGADTQYFGPGTRLTVL.

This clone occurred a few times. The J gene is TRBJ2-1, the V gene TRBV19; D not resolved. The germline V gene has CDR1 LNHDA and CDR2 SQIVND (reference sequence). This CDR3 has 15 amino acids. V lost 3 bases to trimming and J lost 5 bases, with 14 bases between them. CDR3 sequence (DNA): TGTGCCAGTAGTATGAACTCCTACATCGACAATGAGCAGTTCTTC. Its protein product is CASSMNSYIDNEQFF.

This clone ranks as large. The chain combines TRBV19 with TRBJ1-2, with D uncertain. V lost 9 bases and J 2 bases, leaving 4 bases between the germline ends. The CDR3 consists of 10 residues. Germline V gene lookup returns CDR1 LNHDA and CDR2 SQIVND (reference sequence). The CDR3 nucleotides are TGTGCCAGGACAAACTATGGCTACACCTTC. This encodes CARTNYGYTF.

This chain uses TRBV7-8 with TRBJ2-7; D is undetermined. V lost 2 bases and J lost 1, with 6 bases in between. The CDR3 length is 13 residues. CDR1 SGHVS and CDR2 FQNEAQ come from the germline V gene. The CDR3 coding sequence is TGTGCCAGCAGCTTATTCGGATCCTACGAGCAGTACTTC. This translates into CASSLFGSYEQYF.

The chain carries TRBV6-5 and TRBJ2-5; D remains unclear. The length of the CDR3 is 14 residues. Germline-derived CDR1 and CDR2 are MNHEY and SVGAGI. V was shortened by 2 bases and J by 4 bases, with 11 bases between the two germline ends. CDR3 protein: CASSYVESGETQYF. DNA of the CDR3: TGTGCCAGCAGTTACGTGGAATCGGGAGAGACCCAGTACTTC.

The CDR3 bases are TGCGCCAGCAGCTCCTCGGGACTAGCCGCGGATTCGACCGGGGAGCTGTTTTTT. Translated, it gives CASSSSGLAADSTGELFF. This chain joins TRBV5-1 and TRBJ2-2; 9 nucleotides agree with TRBD2. V shed 3 bases and J 5 bases; nucleotides not matched to a gene: 14. Looked up from germline, CDR1 is SGHRS and CDR2 is YFSETQ. This CDR3 has 18 residues.

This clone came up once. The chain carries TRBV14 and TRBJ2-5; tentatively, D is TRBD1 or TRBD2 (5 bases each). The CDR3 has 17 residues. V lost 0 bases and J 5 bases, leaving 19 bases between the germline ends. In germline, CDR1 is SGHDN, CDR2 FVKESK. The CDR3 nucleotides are TGTGCCAGCAGCCAAGATCGAAGCGACGCATGGGGGGAGACCCAGTACTTC. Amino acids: CASSQDRSDAWGETQYF. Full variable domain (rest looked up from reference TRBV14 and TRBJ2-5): EAGVTQFPSHSVIEKGQTVTLRCDPISGHDNLYWYRRVMGKEIKFLLHFVKESKQDESGMPNNRFLAERTGGTYSTLKVQPAELEDSGVYFCASSQDRSDAWGETQYFGPGTRLLVL.

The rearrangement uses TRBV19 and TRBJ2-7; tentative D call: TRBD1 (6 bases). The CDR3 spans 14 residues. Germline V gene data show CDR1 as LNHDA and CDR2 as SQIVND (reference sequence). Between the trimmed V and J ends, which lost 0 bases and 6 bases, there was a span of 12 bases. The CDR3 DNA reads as TGTGCCAGTAGTATAGATCCCAGGGGTGGCGAGCAGTACTTC. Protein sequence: CASSIDPRGGEQYF.

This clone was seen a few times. CDR3 DNA sequence: TGTGCCAGCAGCCAAGTGGTAGAGACCGAAGCTTTCTTT. This sequence encodes CASSQVVETEAFF. The chain joins TRBV4-2 to TRBJ1-1; the D is unclear. The CDR3 is made up of 13 amino acids. Trimming cost V 1 base and J 8 bases, with 11 bases left between them. Germline V CDR1 and CDR2: LGHNA, YNFKEQ.

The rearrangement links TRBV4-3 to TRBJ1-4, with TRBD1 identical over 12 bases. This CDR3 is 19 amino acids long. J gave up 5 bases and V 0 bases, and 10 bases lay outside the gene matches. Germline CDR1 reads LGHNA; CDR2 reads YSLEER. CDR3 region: CASSQEGTGGHWGNEKLFF. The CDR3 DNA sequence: TGCGCCAGCAGCCAAGAGGGGACAGGGGGCCATTGGGGGAATGAAAAACTGTTTTTT.

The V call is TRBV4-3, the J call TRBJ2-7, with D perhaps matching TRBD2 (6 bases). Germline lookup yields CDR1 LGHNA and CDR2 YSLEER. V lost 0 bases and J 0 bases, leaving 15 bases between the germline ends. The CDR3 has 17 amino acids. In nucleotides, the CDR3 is TGCGCCAGCAGCCAAGAGGTCCCGGGCGGGAACTCCTACGAGCAGTACTTC. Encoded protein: CASSQEVPGGNSYEQYF.

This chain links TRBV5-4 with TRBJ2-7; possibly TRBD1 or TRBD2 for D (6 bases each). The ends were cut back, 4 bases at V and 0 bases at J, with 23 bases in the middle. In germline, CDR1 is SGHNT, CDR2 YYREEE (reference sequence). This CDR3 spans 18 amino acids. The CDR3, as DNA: TGTGCCAGCAGCGGTGGGGGCCTTAGCGGTTCCTTCTCCTACGAGCAGTACTTC. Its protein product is CASSGGGLSGSFSYEQYF.